These T cell receptor beta chains were read from a single sample in a study of Graves' ophthalmopathy and Graves' hyperthyroidism. TCRdb fed the multiplex PCR reads into MiXCR, producing one record per CDR3 protein. The sample yields under 250,000 distinct CDR3 sequences, roughly 21% seen once. Input material: peripheral blood. All receptors come from a woman in her forties or fifties with Graves' ophthalmopathy. CDR3s include the opening cysteine and the closing phenylalanine or tryptophan. D genes are given only for firm matches. A clone size is listed for some rows: how often the clone was seen (once, few, many), or a class if it is expanded.

>many|TRBD1|TRBV2|TRBJ1-2
CASAPDRGGYTF
TGTGCCAGTGCCCCGGACAGGGGTGGCTACACCTTC
>-|TRBD1|TRBV6-4|TRBJ2-5
CASRDWTGEGETQYF
TGTGCCAGCAGAGACTGGACAGGGGAAGGGGAGACCCAGTACTTC
>many|TRBD2|TRBV7-2|TRBJ2-7
CASSVGRGRAYEQYF
TGTGCCAGCAGCGTAGGGCGCGGGAGGGCCTACGAGCAGTACTTC
>many|TRBD1|TRBV19|TRBJ1-3
CASSARTGNGNTIYF
TGTGCCAGTAGTGCCCGGACAGGGAATGGAAACACCATATATTTT
>many|-|TRBV28|TRBJ1-1
CASSLTSVRNTEAFF
TGTGCCAGCAGTTTAACGTCCGTGAGGAACACTGAAGCTTTCTTT
>-|-|TRBV6-1|TRBJ2-5
CASTRTAQRETQYF
TGTGCCAGCACAAGGACCGCTCAACGAGAGACCCAGTACTTC
>many|-|TRBV7-2|TRBJ1-6
CASSSSNSPLHF
TGTGCCAGCAGCTCATCTAATTCACCCCTCCACTTT
>many|TRBD1|TRBV19|TRBJ2-7
CASSTNRGRGYEQYF
TGTGCCAGTAGTACCAACAGGGGGCGCGGTTACGAGCAGTACTTC
>many|-|TRBV12-5|TRBJ2-7
CASGPSLGALGEQYF
TGTGCTAGTGGTCCTTCGTTGGGGGCTCTGGGTGAGCAGTACTTC
>-|-|TRBV27|TRBJ2-5
CASSLVGRKQETQYF
TGTGCCAGCAGTTTAGTGGGGAGGAAACAAGAGACCCAGTACTTC
>many|-|TRBV24-1|TRBJ2-7
CATRPTGWAYEQYF
TGTGCCACCAGACCCACGGGATGGGCGTACGAGCAGTACTTC
>-|TRBD1|TRBV7-2|TRBJ1-5
CASSLFRDRNQPQHF
TGTGCCAGCAGCTTATTTCGGGACAGAAATCAGCCCCAGCATTTT
>few|-|TRBV18|TRBJ1-1
CASSLGGRSGTEAFF
TGTGCCAGCTCACTTGGGGGTAGGTCGGGCACTGAAGCTTTCTTT
>few|TRBD2|TRBV7-8|TRBJ2-7
CASSGRTSTSYEQYF
TGTGCCAGCAGCGGGAGGACTAGCACCTCCTACGAGCAGTACTTC
>-|TRBD1|TRBV10-3|TRBJ1-2
CAIRRTGTDNYGYTF
TGTGCCATCAGAAGGACCGGGACAGATAACTATGGCTACACCTTC
>many|-|TRBV29-1|TRBJ1-2
CSVEGGEGYVGYTF
TGCAGCGTTGAAGGAGGGGAGGGCTATGTGGGCTACACCTTC
>many|TRBD2|TRBV20-1|TRBJ2-7
CSARSNSGRAYEQYF
TGCAGTGCTAGATCCAATAGCGGGAGGGCCTACGAGCAGTACTTC
>many|TRBD2|TRBV7-2|TRBJ2-7
CASSSGLAAVEQYF
TGTGCCAGCAGCTCAGGACTAGCGGCGGTCGAGCAGTACTTC
>many|-|TRBV2|TRBJ2-5
CASSEALRGRLWVLPRTQETQYF
TGTGCCAGCAGTGAAGCGCTTCGGGGTCGATTATGGGTCTTACCGAGAACACAAGAGACCCAGTACTTC
>many|TRBD2|TRBV11-2|TRBJ2-5
CASSFGRPGGETQYF
TGTGCCAGCAGCTTCGGACGGCCGGGAGGTGAGACCCAGTACTTC
>many|TRBD1|TRBV28|TRBJ1-3
CASTWDSSGNTIYF
TGTGCCAGCACTTGGGACAGCTCTGGAAACACCATATATTTT
>many|TRBD2|TRBV29-1|TRBJ2-5
CSVLLAGGSQETQYF
TGCAGCGTCTTACTAGCGGGAGGGAGCCAAGAGACCCAGTACTTC
>-|TRBD2|TRBV4-1|TRBJ2-2
CASSQPQLAGDTGELFF
TGCGCCAGCAGCCAACCGCAACTAGCGGGAGACACCGGGGAGCTGTTTTTT
>many|TRBD1|TRBV6-5|TRBJ2-2
CASSQNRGQGTGELFF
TGTGCCAGCAGTCAGAACAGGGGGCAGGGCACCGGGGAGCTGTTTTTT
>many|-|TRBV5-1|TRBJ1-1
CASKSGATEAFF
TGCGCCAGCAAGAGTGGGGCCACTGAAGCTTTCTTT
>many|-|TRBV6-1|TRBJ1-5
CASRGGRPDQPQHF
TGTGCCAGCAGGGGAGGCCGCCCGGATCAGCCCCAGCATTTT
>-|-|TRBV18|TRBJ2-7
CASSALTYEQYF
TGTGCCAGCTCAGCGCTCACCTACGAGCAGTACTTC
>many|TRBD1|TRBV28|TRBJ2-5
CASSLEQGDRETQYF
TGTGCCAGCAGTTTGGAACAGGGGGATAGGGAGACCCAGTACTTC
>-|-|TRBV6-5|TRBJ1-1
CASSYSDNTEAFF
TGTGCCAGCAGTTACTCTGATAACACTGAAGCTTTCTTT
>-|-|TRBV6-1|TRBJ1-2
CASIGQGGGYTF
TGTGCCAGCATCGGCCAGGGAGGAGGCTACACCTTC
>many|-|TRBV20-1|TRBJ1-1
CSASPQIEAFF
TGCAGTGCTAGTCCTCAGATTGAAGCTTTCTTT
>many|-|TRBV30|TRBJ1-2
CAWSLGRGYTF
TGTGCCTGGAGTTTGGGGCGCGGCTACACCTTC
>many|TRBD2|TRBV20-1|TRBJ2-7
CSCRRGVYEQYF
TGCAGCTGTAGACGGGGGGTCTACGAGCAGTACTTC
>many|-|TRBV28|TRBJ2-7
CASIGSVVYEQYF
TGTGCCAGCATTGGCTCGGTCGTCTACGAGCAGTACTTC
>-|-|TRBV11-2|TRBJ2-5
CASSLGSGVMETQYF
TGTGCCAGCAGCTTAGGGTCGGGGGTAATGGAGACCCAGTATTTC
>many|-|TRBV4-1|TRBJ2-7
CASSQGQASSYEQYF
TGCGCCAGCAGCCAAGGGCAGGCGAGCTCCTACGAGCAGTACTTC
>many|TRBD1|TRBV24-1|TRBJ1-1
CATRVTGGTEAFF
TGTGCCACCAGAGTGACAGGGGGCACTGAAGCTTTCTTT
>many|TRBD1|TRBV7-6|TRBJ2-6
CASSGGQGAISGANVLTF
TGTGCCAGCAGCGGCGGACAGGGGGCAATCTCTGGGGCCAACGTCCTGACTTTC
>few|-|TRBV20-1|TRBJ1-1
CSARDPIPNTEAFF
TGCAGTGCTAGAGACCCAATCCCGAACACTGAAGCTTTCTTT
>few|TRBD1|TRBV11-2|TRBJ1-1
CASSLMGGTGTGTEAFF
TGTGCCAGCAGCTTAATGGGGGGGACAGGGACAGGGACTGAAGCTTTCTTT
>-|-|TRBV5-1|TRBJ2-7
CASSLGARGVYEQYF
TGCGCCAGCAGCTTGGGGGCTAGGGGAGTCTACGAGCAGTACTTC
>many|-|TRBV3-1|TRBJ1-2
CASSHGTNGYTF
TGTGCCAGCAGCCATGGGACAAATGGCTACACCTTC
>few|-|TRBV5-1|TRBJ2-3
CASSLELSRDTQYF
TGCGCCAGCAGCTTGGAGCTGAGCAGAGATACGCAGTATTTT
>many|-|TRBV12-3/TRBV12-4|TRBJ1-1
CASSLQGFTEAFF
TGTGCCAGCAGTTTACAAGGGTTCACTGAAGCTTTCTTT
>-|-|TRBV6-1|TRBJ1-2
CVSSEKGLIDYGYTF
TGTGTCAGCAGTGAAAAGGGCCTAATCGATTATGGCTACACCTTC
>-|TRBD2|TRBV3-1|TRBJ2-3
CASSQTSGSSTDTQYF
TGTGCCAGCAGCCAGACTAGCGGCTCTAGCACAGATACGCAGTATTTT
>-|-|TRBV4-2|TRBJ2-5
CASSQPGPQETQYF
TGTGCCAGCAGCCAACCGGGACCTCAAGAGACCCAGTACTTC
>-|-|TRBV7-9|TRBJ1-2
CASSLSREQGYTF
TGTGCCAGCAGCTTATCGCGGGAACAAGGCTACACCTTC
>-|-|TRBV10-3|TRBJ2-7
CAIGESGRTIGTYEQYF
TGTGCCATCGGTGAGTCGGGTAGGACTATCGGGACCTACGAGCAGTACTTC
>-|TRBD1|TRBV2|TRBJ1-2
CASSSGTGFYGYTF
TGTGCCAGCAGTTCCGGGACAGGATTCTATGGCTACACCTTC
>many|-|TRBV24-1|TRBJ1-1
CATSDLLAKNTEAFF
TGTGCCACCAGTGATTTGCTAGCAAAGAACACTGAAGCTTTCTTT
>few|-|TRBV5-5|TRBJ2-2
CASSLEARGELFF
TGTGCCAGCAGCTTGGAGGCCCGCGGGGAGCTGTTTTTT
>many|TRBD2|TRBV6-1|TRBJ2-7
CASSERGGSSYEQYF
TGTGCCAGCAGTGAAAGGGGCGGGAGTTCCTACGAGCAGTACTTC
>many|TRBD1|TRBV2|TRBJ2-7
CASNLRDRATYEQYF
TGTGCCAGCAACCTAAGGGACAGGGCGACCTACGAGCAGTACTTC